The table lists the clone carrying this T cell receptor (beta chain) with a few counts. The antigen remains unidentified. This entry is derived from a study of blood T cells in healthy people across ages. Using a J-beta primer mix together with a sample-barcoded 5' primer, a second PCR was run for roughly 7 to 12 cycles. Each CDR3 protein gets one entry after TCRdb re-called the 5' RACE reads with MiXCR. Among over 950,000 distinct CDR3 sequences, 30% to 40% were seen once, and the ten largest hold around 13%. Germline V gives CDR1 SNHLY, CDR2 FYNNEI. The CDR3 loop spans 14 amino acids. V lost 10 bases and J lost 0; bases outside the gene matches: 7. Isolation per sample recovered at least 6 million PBMCs. Study-level points and caveats: It was the long-lived donors that had more naive CD4+ cells and higher diversity than aged donors.

The chain joins TRBV2 to TRBJ1-1; 8 nucleotides agree with TRBD1. Specimen: blood. This receptor was obtained from a man between 18 and 29 years old in good health. The CDR3 nucleotides are TGTGCCATCTTCAGGGGGCGAGTGAACACTGAAGCTTTCTTT. Protein: CAIFRGRVNTEAFF.